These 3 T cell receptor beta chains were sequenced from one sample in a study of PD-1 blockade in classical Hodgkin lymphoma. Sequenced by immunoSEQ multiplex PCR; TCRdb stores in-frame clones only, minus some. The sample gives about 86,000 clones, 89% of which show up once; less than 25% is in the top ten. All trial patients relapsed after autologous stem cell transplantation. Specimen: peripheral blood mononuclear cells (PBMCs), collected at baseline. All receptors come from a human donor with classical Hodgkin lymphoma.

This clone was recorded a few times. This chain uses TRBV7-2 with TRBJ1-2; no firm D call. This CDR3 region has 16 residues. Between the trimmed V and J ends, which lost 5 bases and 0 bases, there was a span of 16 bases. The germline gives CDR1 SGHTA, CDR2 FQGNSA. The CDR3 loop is CASSTPWTLANYGYTF. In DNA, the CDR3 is TGTGCCAGCAGCACCCCTTGGACCTTAGCTAACTATGGCTACACCTTC.

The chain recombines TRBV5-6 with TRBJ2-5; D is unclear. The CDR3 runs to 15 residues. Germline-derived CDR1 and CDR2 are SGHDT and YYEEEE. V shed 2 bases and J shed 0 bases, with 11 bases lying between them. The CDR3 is CASSFGSWYQETQYF. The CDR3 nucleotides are TGTGCCAGCAGCTTCGGGTCTTGGTACCAAGAGACCCAGTACTTC. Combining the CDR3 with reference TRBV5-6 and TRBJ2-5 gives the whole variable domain DAGVTQSPTHLIKTRGQQVTLRCSPKSGHDTVSWYQQALGQGPQFIFQYYEEEERQRGNFPDRFSGHQFPNYSSELNVNALLLGDSALYLCASSFGSWYQETQYFGPGTRLLVL.

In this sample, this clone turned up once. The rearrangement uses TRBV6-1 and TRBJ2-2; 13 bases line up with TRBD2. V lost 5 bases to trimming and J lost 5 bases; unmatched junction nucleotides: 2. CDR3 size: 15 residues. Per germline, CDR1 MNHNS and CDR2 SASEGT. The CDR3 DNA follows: TGTGCCAGCAGTTCACTAGCGGGAGGGACCGGGGAGCTGTTTTTT. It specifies CASSSLAGGTGELFF.